This TCR beta chain derives from a study of vaccination and CD4 T cells after COVID-19. The wider study: Convalescent study patients returned SARS-CoV-2 positive nasal swab PCR results, with several mild cases and one severe.

Treatment reported: roughly 11-day PBMC culture with coronavirus spike peptide pools or control peptides (ViraFEST assay). CDR3 length: 14 amino acids. Germline loops: CDR1 SGHRS, CDR2 YFSETQ. The V gene lost 0 bases and the J gene lost 1 base, with 7 bases spanning the gap. The Oncomine TCR Beta short-read assay sequenced DNA from cultured CD4+ T cells. Via MiXCR, TCRdb re-called the PCR reads, giving one row per CDR3 protein. The data contain 15,000 to 20,000 distinct CDR3 sequences, 40% to 50% of them singletons. This clonotype showed up just once. Its antigen remains unknown. This clonotype was obtained from a human donor who had recovered from COVID-19. The sample was CD4+ T cells from blood, cultured in vitro, taken before SARS-CoV-2 vaccination. The rearrangement uses TRBV5-1 and TRBJ1-1; a possible D gene is TRBD1 (5 bases). The CDR3 DNA reads TGCGCCAGCAGCTTGGAGGGACGGAACACTGAAGCTTTCTTT. Translation: CASSLEGRNTEAFF.